This TCR beta chain was obtained from a study of OX40 agonist ivuxolimab in advanced cancers. Study at large: Prior checkpoint blockade (anti-PD-1, anti-PD-L1 or anti-CTLA-4) was permitted; approximately 40% had it.

V gave up 6 bases and J gave up 15 bases; unmatched junction bases: 14. Germline lookup yields CDR1 SGHTA and CDR2 FQGNSA. The CDR3 consists of 16 residues. Sequencing used immunoSEQ multiplex PCR; TCRdb keeps in-frame clones, though not all of them. The sample contains 77,000 or so clones, 90% to 95% of which appear only once. The chain is built from TRBV7-2 and TRBJ2-1; 16 bases align to TRBD2. The sample consisted of CD4+ or CD8+ T cells sorted from blood, taken in a trial of the OX40 agonist ivuxolimab. The source of this sequence is an adult with an advanced solid tumor such as melanoma, head and neck, liver or kidney cancer. DNA of the CDR3: TGTGCCAGCAGTGCACCGGGACTAGCGGGGGGGATAGCTCCGTTCTTC. This translates into CASSAPGLAGGIAPFF.